The 26 T cell receptor beta chains below come from one sample, sequenced in a study of shared clonotypes between healthy human individuals. TCRdb keeps only in-frame clones here, not all; method: immunoSEQ multiplex PCR. The table shows 2,500,000 or so clones, with under 95% occurring only once. Sequenced input: naive CD4+ T cells from PBMCs. Subset described: CD45RA+ positively selected. These receptors were collected from a man aged 18 to 30 in good health. Some clones in this sample may be carry-over from other donors' samples.

Comments on this clone: The junction departs from the called germline gene at one end, perhaps through a read error. The chain employs TRBV19 and TRBJ1-1; 7 bases match TRBD1. Germline lookup yields CDR1 LNHDA and CDR2 SQIVND (reference sequence). The CDR3 has 14 amino acids. The CDR3 loop is CASSRGGLNTEAFF. Written as DNA, the CDR3 is TGTGCCAGCAGTAGAGGGGGCCTGAACACTGAAGCTTTCTTT. Full variable domain (missing parts from reference TRBV19 and TRBJ1-1): DGGITQSPKYLFRKEGQNVTLSCEQNLNHDAMYWYRQDPGQGLRLIYYSQIVNDFQKGDIAEGYSVSREKKESFPLTVTSAQKNPTAFYLCASSRGGLNTEAFFGQGTRLTVV.

The chain combines TRBV5-1 with TRBJ2-7, with D possibly matching TRBD1 (6 bases). The CDR3 is 14 residues long. The V gene's germline CDR1 is SGHRS and CDR2 YFSETQ. Trimming took 3 bases from V and 2 from J, leaving 12 bases between them. The CDR3 loop is CASSSSTGTYEQYF. In DNA, the CDR3 is TGCGCCAGCAGCTCTTCGACAGGTACCTACGAGCAGTACTTC.

The genes are TRBV5-4 and TRBJ2-2; D unresolved. V shed 4 bases and J shed 4 bases, with 5 bases lying between them. Germline values: CDR1 SGHNT, CDR2 YYREEE (reference sequence). The CDR3 consists of 12 residues. CDR3 sequence (DNA): TGTGCCAGCAGCCACGGCACCGGGGAGCTGTTTTTT. Translated, it gives CASSHGTGELFF.

The genes are TRBV7-2 and TRBJ2-2; no clear D. The CDR3 is made up of 15 amino acids. The germline V gene has CDR1 SGHTA and CDR2 FQGNSA. V was trimmed by 2 bases and J by 0 bases, leaving 7 bases between them. Written as DNA, the CDR3 is TGTGCCAGCAGCTTATACCAAGCGAACACCGGGGAGCTGTTTTTT. It translates to CASSLYQANTGELFF.

J is TRBJ2-1 and V is TRBV2; no definite D call. V lost 1 base to trimming and J lost 0 bases, with 10 bases between them. The CDR3 consists of 16 residues. CDR1 is SNHLY, CDR2 FYNNEI, per germline. CDR3 residues: CASSEGDYPSYNEQFF. The DNA of the CDR3 is TGTGCCAGCAGTGAAGGGGATTACCCCTCCTACAATGAGCAGTTCTTC.

V gene TRBV5-6 combines with J gene TRBJ1-2; D is undetermined. The CDR3 runs 13 residues. Germline V lookup: CDR1 SGHDT, CDR2 YYEEEE. V was cut by 4 bases and J by 8 bases, with 15 bases left in between. Written as DNA, the CDR3 is TGTGCCAGCAGCAAGACCCCGGACCAGGGCTACACCTTC. This gives the protein CASSKTPDQGYTF.

This clone was found once. The J gene is TRBJ1-1, the V gene TRBV10-3; no firm D call. In germline, CDR1 is ENHRY, CDR2 SYGVKD. V was shortened by 10 bases and J by 2 bases, with 14 bases between the two germline ends. The CDR3 has 13 amino acids. As DNA, the CDR3 is TGTGCCACCGGAAGTGCCCTAAACACTGAAGCTTTCTTT. This translates into CATGSALNTEAFF.

This sequence joins TRBV19 and TRBJ1-3; D remains ambiguous. Trimming took 3 bases from V and 0 from J, leaving 9 bases between them. CDR3 length: 15 residues. CDR1 and CDR2 (germline): LNHDA, SQIVND (reference sequence). The CDR3 here is CASSIPGFSGNTIYF. CDR3 DNA sequence: TGTGCCAGTAGTATCCCAGGCTTCTCTGGAAACACCATATATTTT.

The gene calls are TRBV2 and TRBJ2-1; D gene uncertain. Germline CDR1 reads SNHLY; CDR2 reads FYNNEI. The CDR3 covers 16 residues. The V end was cut by 1 base, the J end by 6 bases, with 16 bases between. CDR3 sequence: CASSEEGVGQSNEQFF. DNA for the CDR3: TGTGCCAGCAGTGAAGAGGGCGTCGGCCAGAGCAATGAGCAGTTCTTC.

This chain links TRBV16 with TRBJ2-3; D is perhaps TRBD1 (5 bases). This CDR3 is 13 amino acids long. Germline V gene lookup returns CDR1 KGHSY and CDR2 FQNENV. Trimming removed 5 bases from V and 8 bases from J, with 14 bases in between. Here the CDR3 reads CASSYTSQGTQYF. As DNA, the CDR3 is TGTGCCAGCAGCTACACGAGCCAGGGTACGCAGTATTTT.

The V and J genes are TRBV19 and TRBJ2-7, with 7 bases lining up with TRBD2. The CDR3 has 13 residues. The V segment lost 10 bases and the J segment 3 bases; nucleotides outside the gene matches: 9. From germline, CDR1 is LNHDA and CDR2 SQIVND (reference sequence). The CDR3 loop is CATTWGGGYEQYF. The CDR3, as DNA: TGTGCCACTACCTGGGGCGGGGGCTACGAGCAGTACTTC. Filled out from reference TRBV19 and TRBJ2-7, the complete variable domain reads DGGITQSPKYLFRKEGQNVTLSCEQNLNHDAMYWYRQDPGQGLRLIYYSQIVNDFQKGDIAEGYSVSREKKESFPLTVTSAQKNPTAFYLCATTWGGGYEQYFGPGTRLTVT.

V and J are TRBV5-1 and TRBJ2-7; 10 bases line up with TRBD2. This CDR3 has 16 residues. Trimming cost V 4 bases and J 5 bases; bases outside gene matches: 12. The germline V gene has CDR1 SGHRS and CDR2 YFSETQ. The CDR3 sequence: CASSLTTTSGNHEQYF. In DNA, the CDR3 is TGCGCCAGCAGCCTAACTACAACTAGCGGGAACCACGAGCAGTACTTC.

The V gene is TRBV19, the J gene TRBJ2-5; 7 positions agree with TRBD1. The CDR3 is made up of 15 amino acids. J lost 1 base, V lost 2 bases, and 4 bases had no gene match. Per the germline V gene, CDR1 is LNHDA and CDR2 is SQIVND (reference sequence). CDR3 nucleotides: TGTGCCAGTAGTATAACGAGGGGGCCCCAAGAGACCCAGTACTTC. It codes for CASSITRGPQETQYF. Full variable domain (missing parts from reference TRBV19 and TRBJ2-5): DGGITQSPKYLFRKEGQNVTLSCEQNLNHDAMYWYRQDPGQGLRLIYYSQIVNDFQKGDIAEGYSVSREKKESFPLTVTSAQKNPTAFYLCASSITRGPQETQYFGPGTRLLVL.

The chain carries TRBV4-2 and TRBJ2-2; tentatively, D is TRBD2 (5 bases). V gave up 1 base and J gave up 0 bases, with 9 bases separating them. Germline V gives CDR1 LGHNA, CDR2 YNFKEQ. CDR3 length equals 16 residues. The CDR3 loop is CASSQGTGTNTGELFF. CDR3 DNA sequence: TGTGCCAGCAGCCAAGGGACTGGCACGAACACCGGGGAGCTGTTTTTT.

The CDR3 nucleotides read TGTGCCAGCAGTTTTCCTCTCGGGGGGCCTGGGGCCAACGTCCTGACTTTC. Encoded protein: CASSFPLGGPGANVLTF. The chain uses TRBV28 and TRBJ2-6, with D possibly matching TRBD2 (7 bases). Per the germline V gene, CDR1 is MDHEN and CDR2 is SYDVKM. V was shortened by 3 bases and J by 2 bases, with 14 bases between the two germline ends. This CDR3 region has 17 residues.

This sequence joins TRBV7-6 and TRBJ2-7, with D maybe TRBD2 (6 bases). Germline V gives CDR1 SGHVS, CDR2 FNYEAQ. The CDR3 extends over 18 amino acids. Trimming took off 4 bases at V and 0 bases at J, with 22 bases between the two ends. CDR3 in amino acids: CASSYSPRGRESSYEQYF. The CDR3 bases are TGTGCCAGCAGCTACAGCCCGAGAGGGCGGGAAAGCTCCTACGAGCAGTACTTC.

This chain links TRBV5-8 with TRBJ2-3, with D maybe TRBD1 (6 bases). The germline V and J ends were trimmed by 0 bases and 2 bases, with 13 bases remaining between them. The germline gives CDR1 SGHTS, CDR2 YDEGEE. There are 16 residues in the CDR3. The CDR3 nucleotides are TGTGCCAGCAGCTTGGGGCAGGGGTTATACACAGATACGCAGTATTTT. It yields the protein CASSLGQGLYTDTQYF.

This chain uses TRBV29-1 with TRBJ2-5; 7 bases align to TRBD2. The CDR3 is 14 residues long. The V and J ends lost 4 bases and 5 bases, in that order; junction bases with no gene match: 10. Looked up from germline, CDR1 is SQVTM and CDR2 is ANQGSEA. For the CDR3, the DNA is TGCAGCGTTGTGGCGGGAGTTGTACAGGAGACCCAGTACTTC. Amino acid sequence: CSVVAGVVQETQYF. Together with reference TRBV29-1 and TRBJ2-5, the CDR3 gives the full variable domain: SAVISQKPSRDICQRGTSLTIQCQVDSQVTMMFWYRQQPGQSLTLIATANQGSEATYESGFVIDKFPISRPNLTFSTLTVSNMSPEDSSIYLCSVVAGVVQETQYFGPGTRLLVL.

This clone occurred once. The rearrangement joins TRBV5-8 to TRBJ1-5; D possibly corresponds to TRBD1 (5 bases). The CDR3 loop spans 17 amino acids. Per the germline V gene, CDR1 is SGHTS and CDR2 is YDEGEE. V lost 0 bases and J 1 base, leaving 14 bases between the germline ends. Written as DNA, the CDR3 is TGTGCCAGCAGCTTGGCTCTGGGGCATCGGAGCAATCAGCCCCAGCATTTT. This sequence encodes CASSLALGHRSNQPQHF.

The chain is built from TRBV6-5 and TRBJ1-1; D is unclear. Germline CDR1 MNHEY, CDR2 SVGAGI. Trimming left V 6 bases short and J 0 bases short, with 11 bases between. There are 14 residues in the CDR3. The CDR3 DNA follows: TGTGCCAGCAGGCCACCTGTCCTGAACACTGAAGCTTTCTTT. This codes for CASRPPVLNTEAFF.

The chain uses TRBV7-9 and TRBJ2-5; TRBD2 is a possible D gene (6 bases). V dropped 3 bases and J dropped 2 bases, with 16 bases sitting between them. Germline V gene lookup returns CDR1 SEHNR and CDR2 FQNEAQ (reference sequence). This CDR3 has 16 amino acids. CDR3 nucleotides: TGTGCCAGCAGCTTGAGTAGCGGTTCACTTCAAGAGACCCAGTACTTC. Translating it yields CASSLSSGSLQETQYF.

This clone showed up just once. The chain has TRBV6-5 and TRBJ2-5; D ambiguous. The J call is in doubt because the DNA end fits TRBJ2-7 better. The CDR3 runs 14 residues. Germline V gene lookup returns CDR1 MNHEY and CDR2 SVGAGI. The CDR3 DNA reads as TGTGCCAGCAGTTACTCGAGTGCCTCCTACGAGCAGTACTTC. Translating gives CASSYSSASYEQYF.

On this clone itself: Other DNA sequences from this sample encode an identical CDR3 as well. The chain recombines TRBV28 with TRBJ2-1; no clear D gene. The germline V gene has CDR1 MDHEN and CDR2 SYDVKM. V was pared by 3 bases and J by 0 bases, with 6 bases between. CDR3 length: 14 residues. CDR3 in amino acids: CASSLGSSYNEQFF. The CDR3 bases are TGTGCCAGCAGTTTGGGAAGCTCCTACAATGAGCAGTTCTTC.

The rearrangement links TRBV2 to TRBJ2-2; D possibly corresponds to TRBD2 (5 bases). The V end was cut by 7 bases, the J end by 7 bases, with 7 bases between. The length of the CDR3 is 11 residues. Germline V lookup: CDR1 SNHLY, CDR2 FYNNEI. The CDR3 coding sequence is TGTGCCAGCACAGAGGGCGGGGAGCTGTTTTTT. This sequence encodes CASTEGGELFF.

This clone was counted once. The chain joins TRBV6-5 to TRBJ1-5; D remains unclear. Per the germline V gene, CDR1 is MNHEY and CDR2 is SVGAGI. Trimming took 4 bases from V and 2 from J, leaving 6 bases between them. CDR3 size: 13 residues. The CDR3 here is CASSSSGNQPQHF. The CDR3 DNA reads TGTGCCAGCAGTTCTAGCGGCAATCAGCCCCAGCATTTT.

The CDR3 DNA is TGTGCCAGCTCACCTAACTCGGGCAGGGGCAATGAGCAGTTCTTC. It encodes CASSPNSGRGNEQFF. The chain joins TRBV18 to TRBJ2-1; maybe TRBD1 (6 bases). The CDR3 is 15 amino acids. V was cut by 3 bases and J by 6 bases, with 15 bases left in between. Germline V lookup: CDR1 KGHSH, CDR2 LQKENI.